This T cell receptor beta chain was recovered during a study of long-term antiretroviral therapy in people with HIV. On this clone itself: What it binds is unknown.

No donor had fewer than one pre-ART PBMC sample or fewer than two post-ART PBMC samples. Runs used v3.0 of the immunoSEQ assay and were done at survey level. Per sample, sequencing targeted roughly 35,000-50,000 T-cell genomes. Profiled with immunoSEQ multiplex PCR; TCRdb holds only in-frame clones, not every one. Of some 23,000 clones listed, about 80% are singletons. Study results and caveats: Following ART, diversity rose but still fell short of transplant donor controls. Blood specimens, gathered between about 2003 and 2018, were possibly obtained under older ART regimens.

Germline V CDR1 and CDR2: LNHDA, SQIVND (reference sequence). The CDR3 runs to 14 residues. With V trimmed by 5 bases and J by 4 bases, 5 bases remained unmatched. Specimen: unsorted PBMCs, collected 1.2 years after starting antiretroviral therapy. The chain recombines TRBV19 with TRBJ1-1; 9 bases agree with TRBD1. This receptor was taken from a woman aged 40 to 49 with HIV. CDR3 in DNA: TGTGCCAGTAGTCGACAGGGGGGTTCCACTGAAGCTTTCTTT. Encoded protein: CASSRQGGSTEAFF.